Presented here are 15 T cell receptor beta chains from one specimen sequenced in a study of blood T cell repertoires in COVID-19. Repertoires were generated with immunoSEQ multiplex PCR, while TCRdb's copy carries only in-frame clones and drops some. The sample yields some 200,000 clones, around 87% seen once. Sequenced input: peripheral blood. Receptor source: a man aged 18 to 30 with active or convalescent COVID-19.

This chain uses TRBV11-3 with TRBJ1-1; D uncertain. The CDR3 totals 16 residues. Trimming removed 0 bases at V and 0 bases at J, with 11 bases between. The germline CDR1 and CDR2 sequences are SGHNT and YENEEA. The CDR3 reads CASSLDRNSMNTEAFF. DNA of the CDR3: TGTGCCAGCAGCTTAGACAGGAACTCCATGAACACTGAAGCTTTCTTT.

The chain joins TRBV18 to TRBJ1-1; D perhaps matches TRBD1 (5 bases). The CDR3 length is 15 residues. Germline V gene lookup returns CDR1 KGHSH and CDR2 LQKENI. V shed 7 bases and J shed 3 bases, with 18 bases lying between them. The CDR3 spells CASYRQGAWDTEAFF. The CDR3 coding sequence is TGTGCCAGCTACCGTCAGGGCGCGTGGGACACTGAAGCTTTCTTT.

The genes are TRBV7-2 and TRBJ2-3, with a tentative D call TRBD1 (6 bases). This CDR3 is built from 14 residues. Germline CDR1 and CDR2: SGHTA and FQGNSA. V gave up 5 bases and J gave up 4 bases, with 13 bases separating them. CDR3 DNA sequence: TGTGCCAGCAGCCTGTGGGGGCCATCAGATACGCAGTATTTT. Translation gives CASSLWGPSDTQYF.

This clone was observed once. V gene TRBV30 combines with J gene TRBJ2-5, with a weak D call TRBD2 (5 bases). Per germline, CDR1 GTSNPN and CDR2 SVGIG (reference sequence). CDR3 size: 12 residues. V was trimmed by 3 bases and J by 1 base, leaving 6 bases between them. CDR3 loop: CAWRTIQETQYF. The CDR3 region has the DNA TGTGCCTGGAGGACTATCCAAGAGACCCAGTACTTC.

J is TRBJ1-2 and V is TRBV10-1, with D uncertain. Trimming took off 4 bases at V and 2 bases at J, with 11 bases between the two ends. The CDR3 runs to 14 residues. Germline V gene sequence: CDR1 WNHNN, CDR2 SYGVQD (reference sequence). The CDR3 is CASSGSGVNYGYTF. The CDR3, as DNA: TGCGCCAGCAGTGGCTCCGGAGTAAACTATGGCTACACCTTC.

This clone was found a few times. The rearrangement links TRBV5-1 to TRBJ1-1; D might be TRBD1 (6 bases). The CDR3 covers 17 residues. Germline V lookup: CDR1 SGHRS, CDR2 YFSETQ. Trimming removed 7 bases at V and 0 bases at J, with 22 bases between. DNA of the CDR3: TGCGCCAGCCGGTGGTCGATTAGGACAGAGATGAACACTGAAGCTTTCTTT. Translation: CASRWSIRTEMNTEAFF.

V usage is TRBV20-1 and J usage is TRBJ1-5; TRBD1 matches at 9 bases. V lost 3 bases, J lost 15 bases, and 9 bases stayed unmatched. The germline gives CDR1 DFQATT, CDR2 SNEGSKA (reference sequence). The CDR3 covers 12 residues. The CDR3 region has the DNA TGCAGTGCTAGTGGGACAGGGACCCCACCGCATTTT. Protein product: CSASGTGTPPHF.

This chain connects TRBV19 to TRBJ2-3; possible D gene TRBD2, 6 bases. Germline V gene sequence: CDR1 LNHDA, CDR2 SQIVND (reference sequence). V lost 5 bases to trimming and J lost 5 bases, with 11 bases between them. The CDR3 runs to 13 residues. CDR3 sequence reads: CASSGGWGDTQYF. The DNA for the CDR3 is TGTGCCAGTAGTGGAGGGTGGGGAGATACGCAGTATTTT.

CDR3: CASSFGQENTEAFF. The CDR3 region has the DNA TGTGCCAGCAGCTTTGGACAGGAGAACACTGAAGCTTTCTTT. This chain uses TRBV7-8 with TRBJ1-1; TRBD1 matches 7 bases. The CDR3 contains 14 residues. CDR1 is SGHVS, CDR2 FQNEAQ, per germline. With 3 bases clipped from V and 1 base from J, the junction kept 2 bases outside the gene matches.

The chain uses TRBV2 and TRBJ2-7; a weak D match, TRBD1 (5 bases). CDR3 length equals 13 residues. V lost 6 bases to trimming and J lost 6 bases, with 15 bases between them. Germline V gives CDR1 SNHLY, CDR2 FYNNEI. The CDR3 spells CASRLQTVGEQYV. The CDR3 DNA follows: TGTGCCAGCAGACTGCAGACAGTCGGCGAGCAGTACGTC.

J is TRBJ2-5 and V is TRBV6-5; D is ambiguous. CDR1 MNHEY and CDR2 SVGAGI come from the germline V gene. V gave up 6 bases and J gave up 4 bases, with 12 bases separating them. The CDR3 extends over 13 amino acids. In nucleotides, the CDR3 is TGTGCCAGCAGCCCACACGCATCAGAGACCCAGTACTTC. Its protein is CASSPHASETQYF.

This chain links TRBV29-1 with TRBJ1-1; D is undetermined. The germline gives CDR1 SQVTM, CDR2 ANQGSEA. Trimming removed 7 bases at V and 7 bases at J, with 4 bases between. The CDR3 sequence is 8 residues long. The CDR3 here is CSDSEAFF. In DNA form, the CDR3 reads TGCAGCGACAGTGAAGCTTTCTTT. The whole variable domain, remainder taken from reference TRBV29-1 and TRBJ1-1, is SAVISQKPSRDICQRGTSLTIQCQVDSQVTMMFWYRQQPGQSLTLIATANQGSEATYESGFVIDKFPISRPNLTFSTLTVSNMSPEDSSIYLCSDSEAFFGQGTRLTVV.

V and J are TRBV9 and TRBJ1-1, with D uncertain. V gave up 3 bases and J gave up 11 bases, with 14 bases separating them. This CDR3 spans 12 amino acids. Looked up from germline, CDR1 is SGDLS and CDR2 is YYNGEE. CDR3: CASSATETGAFF. The CDR3 DNA reads TGTGCCAGCAGCGCCACGGAGACGGGTGCTTTCTTT.

The J gene is TRBJ2-1, the V gene TRBV9; a weak D match, TRBD2 (5 bases). The length of the CDR3 is 16 residues. V was cut by 3 bases and J by 5 bases, with 18 bases left in between. Germline assignment: CDR1 SGDLS and CDR2 YYNGEE. CDR3 region: CASSGRGSELNNEQFF. The CDR3 region has the DNA TGTGCCAGCAGCGGTCGGGGTTCCGAACTAAACAATGAGCAGTTCTTC.

The chain combines TRBV5-1 with TRBJ1-4; TRBD1 matches 8 bases. Germline assignment: CDR1 SGHRS and CDR2 YFSETQ. Germline trimming cut 0 bases from V and 3 bases from J; bases unmatched to any gene: 4. CDR3 length: 16 amino acids. CDR3 sequence (DNA): TGCGCCAGCAGCTTGGTTCTGACAGGGGCTAATGAAAAACTGTTTTTT. Protein product: CASSLVLTGANEKLFF.